Listed here are 5 T cell receptor beta chains from one sample, sequenced in a study of tumor-infiltrating lymphocytes in primary liver carcinoma. The source material, roughly 18-30 mg of unsorted bulk tissue, was used to co-extract RNA and DNA. Synthesis of TCR beta cDNA was carried out from about 500 ng total RNA with a constant-region primer. Employing slightly modified ARM-PCR, three nested multiplex PCR rounds were run, and these gave rise to the TCR beta libraries. In the first two PCR rounds, TRBV1-TRBV30 forward primers were paired with a C-beta reverse primer, and each round lasted roughly 9 cycles. A single record per CDR3 protein comes from TCRdb applying MiXCR to the multiplex PCR reads. The table includes about 100,000 distinct CDR3 sequences, about 62% detected once. Sequenced material: liver tumor tissue from sampling region 2. Subset here: tumor region T2, inferior pole. Receptor source: a woman in her sixties or seventies with primary liver carcinoma and hepatitis B virus infection.

This clonotype was observed at least ten times. Written as DNA, the CDR3 is TGCAGCGTTGAAGATCAGTTTGGGGGCGGGAGGGCCAGCGGCATTCAGTACTTC. The encoded protein is CSVEDQFGGGRASGIQYF. V usage is TRBV29-1 and J usage is TRBJ2-4; 9 bases fit TRBD2. Per the germline V gene, CDR1 is SQVTM and CDR2 is ANQGSEA. CDR3 length equals 18 residues. The V and J ends lost 0 bases and 9 bases, in that order; junction bases with no gene match: 18.

The chain couples TRBV28 to TRBJ2-5, with D perhaps TRBD2 (5 bases). Trimming pared 6 bases from V and 5 bases from J, leaving 16 bases between. Germline CDR1 reads MDHEN; CDR2 reads SYDVKM. The CDR3 loop spans 14 amino acids. DNA of the CDR3: TGTGCCAGCAGGGAGAGGAGGAGGCCCGAGACCCAGTACTTC. Translating it yields CASRERRRPETQYF.

V gene TRBV6-5 combines with J gene TRBJ2-5; D is unclear. Germline lookup yields CDR1 MNHEY and CDR2 SVGAGI. The length of the CDR3 is 12 residues. Trimming removed 9 bases at V and 1 base at J, with 9 bases between. The CDR3 DNA is TGTGCCAGTAGTCACACCCAAGAGACCCAGTACTTC. Encoded protein: CASSHTQETQYF.

This chain uses TRBV29-1 with TRBJ1-2; no definite D call. The CDR3 length is 14 residues. The germline V gene encodes CDR1 SQVTM and CDR2 ANQGSEA. Trimming shortened V by 6 bases and J by 7 bases, and 21 bases separated the two germline ends. CDR3 coding DNA: TGCAGCGTCGCGACGGGGTGCGCATCCTCTGGCTACACCTTC. Its protein product is CSVATGCASSGYTF.

About this clonotype: The junction does not match germline at one end; this may be a read error. The J gene is TRBJ2-1, the V gene TRBV6-6, with D tentatively TRBD2 (6 bases). The CDR3 covers 14 residues. Germline V gene data show CDR1 as MNHNY and CDR2 as SVGAGI (reference sequence). CDR3 protein: CASGGSSSYNEQCF. For the CDR3, the DNA is TGTGCCAGCGGAGGGAGCAGCTCCTACAATGAGCAGTGCTTC.